The next 27 T cell receptor beta chains were all read from a single sample in a study of T cell changes during pregnancy in multiple sclerosis (dated by TCRdb to between 2018 and 2021). The method behind the library was the immunoSEQ multiplex PCR assay. TCRdb limited this immuneACCESS table to in-frame rearrangements with V and J called. A share of clones is missing; checked studies link under half to unresolved V genes, and the rest is unexplained. The sample yields under 10,000 clones; over 80% were counted once. The ten largest clones take up 4% to 6.5% of the sample. Sequenced here: CD8+ T cells from peripheral blood mononuclear cells, sampled in the first trimester of pregnancy. These receptors came from a female donor in good health, enrolled as a control in a pregnancy study.

J is TRBJ2-5 and V is TRBV4-1, with no clear D. The V end was cut by 1 base, the J end by 4 bases, with 7 bases between. The CDR3 contains 13 residues. CDR1 is MGHRA, CDR2 YSYEKL, per germline. CDR3 residues: CASSQVILETQYF. The CDR3 nucleotides are TGCGCCAGCAGCCAAGTTATCCTAGAGACCCAGTACTTC.

The rearrangement joins TRBV28 to TRBJ2-5; a weak D match, TRBD1 (5 bases). CDR3 length: 14 residues. V gave up 2 bases and J gave up 1 base, with 8 bases separating them. Germline-derived CDR1 and CDR2 are MDHEN and SYDVKM. CDR3: CASSLAGPQETQYF. DNA for the CDR3: TGTGCCAGCAGTTTAGCAGGGCCCCAAGAGACCCAGTACTTC.

V is TRBV7-9 and J is TRBJ2-4, with D perhaps TRBD2 (5 bases). The germline CDR1 and CDR2 sequences are SEHNR and FQNEAQ (reference sequence). The CDR3 runs 13 residues. V was shortened by 4 bases and J by 8 bases, with 12 bases between the two germline ends. The CDR3 DNA sequence: TGTGCCAGCAGCTCGGCGGGTTTGGACATTCAGTACTTC. Amino acid sequence: CASSSAGLDIQYF.

The chain is built from TRBV18 and TRBJ1-4; 7 bases line up with TRBD1. V shed 0 bases, J shed 0 bases, and the junction held 1 base outside the gene matches. The CDR3 runs to 16 residues. Germline-derived CDR1 and CDR2 are KGHSH and LQKENI. This chain's CDR3 is CASSPPDRATNEKLFF. DNA of the CDR3: TGTGCCAGCTCACCACCCGACAGGGCAACTAATGAAAAACTGTTTTTT. The entire variable domain, with the rest obtained from reference TRBV18 and TRBJ1-4, is as follows: NAGVMQNPRHLVRRRGQEARLRCSPMKGHSHVYWYRQLPEEGLKFMVYLQKENIIDESGMPKERFSAEFPKEGPSILRIQQVVRGDSAAYFCASSPPDRATNEKLFFGSGTQLSVL.

V gene TRBV6-5 combines with J gene TRBJ2-5, with 13 bases identical to TRBD2. J gave up 5 bases and V 6 bases, and 3 bases lay outside the gene matches. Germline loops: CDR1 MNHEY, CDR2 SVGAGI. The CDR3 contains 14 residues. The CDR3 DNA sequence: TGTGCCAGCAGACTAGCGGGGGGGTGGGAGACCCAGTACTTC. This encodes CASRLAGGWETQYF.

The chain is built from TRBV27 and TRBJ2-7; D is uncertain. The CDR3 length is 13 residues. CDR1 and CDR2 (germline): MNHEY, SMNVEV (reference sequence). The V end lost 6 bases, the J end lost 1 base, and 10 bases lay between the germline ends. The CDR3 loop reads CASRLRGSYEQYF. In nucleotides, the CDR3 is TGTGCCAGCAGGCTTAGAGGATCCTACGAGCAGTACTTC.

V and J are TRBV9 and TRBJ2-7; 8 positions agree with TRBD1. V gave up 4 bases and J gave up 2 bases; unmatched junction bases: 8. The CDR3 is 15 amino acids. In germline, CDR1 is SGDLS, CDR2 YYNGEE. Written as DNA, the CDR3 is TGTGCCAGCAGCTCCCGGACAGGGCTTCCCTACGAGCAGTACTTC. It yields the protein CASSSRTGLPYEQYF.

This chain joins TRBV4-1 and TRBJ1-4; possible D gene TRBD1, 5 bases. CDR3 size: 15 residues. CDR1 is MGHRA and CDR2 is YSYEKL in the germline V gene. V was cut by 6 bases and J by 10 bases, with 21 bases left in between. The DNA of the CDR3 is TGCGCCAGCAGTACCCGGCCAGGGCTCCGAAGAAAACTGTTTTTT. Protein product: CASSTRPGLRRKLFF.

This clone was recorded only once. This chain links TRBV6-1 with TRBJ2-5; 8 bases align to TRBD2. The length of the CDR3 is 15 residues. Germline lookup yields CDR1 MNHNS and CDR2 SASEGT. Germline trimming cut 4 bases from V and 5 bases from J; bases unmatched to any gene: 9. As DNA, the CDR3 is TGTGCCAGCAGTGGCTTGGGCGGGGGGCAGGAGACCCAGTACTTC. It encodes CASSGLGGGQETQYF.

CDR3 protein: CASSNYGTSGQETQYF. CDR3 coding DNA: TGTGCCAGCAGCAACTATGGGACTAGCGGCCAAGAGACCCAGTACTTC. The chain has TRBV9 and TRBJ2-5; TRBD2 aligns across 11 bases. V lost 4 bases, J lost 1 base, and 6 bases stayed unmatched. This CDR3 is 16 amino acids long. CDR1 and CDR2 from the germline V gene are SGDLS and YYNGEE.

This clone was counted once. V gene TRBV7-6 combines with J gene TRBJ1-1; D not certain. Germline V lookup: CDR1 SGHVS, CDR2 FNYEAQ. Trimming pared 6 bases from V and 0 bases from J, leaving 11 bases between. The CDR3 is made up of 14 amino acids. CDR3 bases: TGTGCCAGCAGGCCATTAGAATTGAACACTGAAGCTTTCTTT. It yields the protein CASRPLELNTEAFF.

V is TRBV2 and J is TRBJ1-1; a weak D match, TRBD1 (5 bases). Deletions cut 4 bases from V and 3 bases from J, with 18 bases between. CDR3 length: 16 amino acids. CDR1 SNHLY and CDR2 FYNNEI come from the germline V gene. CDR3 residues: CASSGQGGPGDTEAFF. CDR3 bases: TGTGCCAGCAGTGGGCAGGGCGGCCCCGGTGACACTGAAGCTTTCTTT.

This clone was recorded once. The chain couples TRBV5-1 to TRBJ1-2, with 10 bases identical to TRBD1. The V gene end was trimmed by 0 bases and the J gene end by 3 bases; junction bases not matched to a gene: 2. Germline CDR1 and CDR2: SGHRS and YFSETQ. This CDR3 spans 15 amino acids. CDR3 in DNA: TGCGCCAGCAGCTTGGGACAGGGGGCTGACTATGGCTACACCTTC. This encodes CASSLGQGADYGYTF.

V gene TRBV2 combines with J gene TRBJ1-2; a possible D gene is TRBD1 (6 bases). CDR1 and CDR2 from the germline V gene are SNHLY and FYNNEI. The CDR3 sequence is 16 residues long. V dropped 7 bases and J dropped 4 bases, with 22 bases sitting between them. The CDR3 DNA reads TGTGCCAGCACCCTTAGGACAGTTTTATTATTCTATGGCTACACCTTC. Translated, it gives CASTLRTVLLFYGYTF.

The V call is TRBV30, the J call TRBJ1-6; TRBD1 might be the D (6 bases). This CDR3 is 15 amino acids long. Germline lookup yields CDR1 GTSNPN and CDR2 SVGIG (reference sequence). V was clipped by 0 bases and J by 9 bases, with 15 bases between them. The CDR3 spells CAWSVQRGEGSPLHF. CDR3 DNA sequence: TGTGCCTGGAGTGTGCAAAGGGGGGAGGGTTCACCCCTCCACTTT.

The chain couples TRBV7-2 to TRBJ1-5; no firm D call. Per the germline V gene, CDR1 is SGHTA and CDR2 is FQGNSA. The V and J ends lost 2 bases and 3 bases respectively, with 17 bases between them. The CDR3 sequence is 17 residues long. This CDR3 reads CASSLSSLMGFNQPQHF. CDR3 sequence (DNA): TGTGCCAGCAGCTTATCGAGTTTGATGGGCTTCAATCAGCCCCAGCATTTT. Complete variable domain (other parts from reference TRBV7-2 and TRBJ1-5): GAGVSQSPSNKVTEKGKDVELRCDPISGHTALYWYRQSLGQGLEFLIYFQGNSAPDKSGLPSDRFSAERTGGSVSTLTIQRTQQEDSAVYLCASSLSSLMGFNQPQHFGDGTRLSIL.

The chain combines TRBV18 with TRBJ1-1; perhaps TRBD1 as D (5 bases). This CDR3 has 15 residues. V was cut by 3 bases and J by 2 bases, with 13 bases left in between. Per germline, CDR1 KGHSH and CDR2 LQKENI. The CDR3 region is CASSPWRQGNTEAFF. CDR3 nucleotides: TGTGCCAGCTCACCCTGGCGCCAGGGTAACACTGAAGCTTTCTTT. Full variable domain (rest looked up from reference TRBV18 and TRBJ1-1): NAGVMQNPRHLVRRRGQEARLRCSPMKGHSHVYWYRQLPEEGLKFMVYLQKENIIDESGMPKERFSAEFPKEGPSILRIQQVVRGDSAAYFCASSPWRQGNTEAFFGQGTRLTVV.

This clone was observed a single time. The genes are TRBV5-4 and TRBJ2-2; D call uncertain. Trimming removed 0 bases from V and 7 bases from J, with 7 bases in between. The CDR3 length is 13 residues. Germline CDR1 reads SGHNT; CDR2 reads YYREEE (reference sequence). The CDR3 is CASSLVDGGELFF. CDR3 bases: TGTGCCAGCAGCTTGGTAGATGGCGGGGAGCTGTTTTTT.

This chain joins TRBV7-9 and TRBJ2-1; TRBD2 matches at 8 bases. Per the germline V gene, CDR1 is SEHNR and CDR2 is FQNEAQ (reference sequence). CDR3 length: 16 amino acids. The V gene end was trimmed by 5 bases and the J gene end by 7 bases; junction bases not matched to a gene: 13. The CDR3 DNA reads TGTGCCAGCAGCCCCGTTGGGACTAGAGATATGAATGAGCAGTTCTTC. Its protein product is CASSPVGTRDMNEQFF.

The chain has TRBV5-4 and TRBJ2-6, with a tentative D call TRBD1 (6 bases). Germline CDR1 is SGHNT and CDR2 is YYREEE (reference sequence). V was cut by 2 bases and J by 1 base, with 7 bases left in between. The CDR3 has 15 residues. The CDR3 reads CASSFQGSGANVLTF. CDR3 nucleotides: TGTGCCAGCAGCTTCCAGGGGTCTGGGGCCAACGTCCTGACTTTC.

The chain has TRBV6-1 and TRBJ1-5, with TRBD1 identical over 8 bases. The CDR3 covers 19 residues. From germline, CDR1 is MNHNS and CDR2 SASEGT. With 3 bases clipped from V and 3 bases from J, the junction kept 16 bases outside the gene matches. This CDR3 is CASSEGIYRGGITNQPQHF. The CDR3 DNA reads as TGTGCCAGCAGTGAGGGAATATACAGGGGGGGTATAACCAATCAGCCCCAGCATTTT.

The chain carries TRBV19 and TRBJ1-2; D is possibly TRBD1 (6 bases). This CDR3 is 16 amino acids long. Germline V gene sequence: CDR1 LNHDA, CDR2 SQIVND (reference sequence). The V end lost 5 bases, the J end lost 4 bases, and 20 bases lay between the germline ends. CDR3 in amino acids: CASSSTQQGEFYGYTF. Here the CDR3 DNA reads TGTGCCAGTAGTTCCACTCAACAGGGAGAGTTCTATGGCTACACCTTC.

This clone was counted a few times. V is TRBV11-2 and J is TRBJ2-7; a weak D match, TRBD2 (5 bases). The CDR3 length is 13 residues. The germline V and J ends were trimmed by 0 bases and 7 bases, with 10 bases remaining between them. Germline lookup yields CDR1 SGHAT and CDR2 FQNNGV. The CDR3 DNA is TGTGCCAGCAGCTTAGACGCACGGGATGAGCAGTACTTC. Translating it yields CASSLDARDEQYF.

The chain employs TRBV2 and TRBJ2-7; 10 bases match TRBD2. The CDR3 is 16 residues long. J lost 2 bases, V lost 3 bases, and 7 bases had no gene match. From germline, CDR1 is SNHLY and CDR2 FYNNEI. Here the CDR3 DNA reads TGTGCCAGCAGTGAGGCTAGCGGGGGTGTCCCCTACGAGCAGTACTTC. Protein product: CASSEASGGVPYEQYF.

The chain links TRBV30 to TRBJ2-7; D might be TRBD1 (5 bases). The V gene's germline CDR1 is GTSNPN and CDR2 SVGIG (reference sequence). V was pared by 1 base and J by 10 bases, with 11 bases between. This CDR3 has 11 residues. CDR3 region: CAWSGRVGQYF. The CDR3 nucleotides read TGTGCCTGGAGTGGCAGGGTCGGACAGTACTTC.

V is TRBV30 and J is TRBJ2-5, with D possibly being TRBD2 (5 bases). This CDR3 has 11 amino acids. Trimming stripped 8 bases from V and 5 bases from J, with 12 bases between. Per germline, CDR1 GTSNPN and CDR2 SVGIG (reference sequence). CDR3 bases: TGTGCCGGACTGGGGTGGGAGACCCAGTACTTC. Translated, it gives CAGLGWETQYF.

The chain has TRBV11-1 and TRBJ2-1; 12 positions agree with TRBD2. Germline trimming cut 5 bases from V and 4 bases from J; bases unmatched to any gene: 6. The CDR3 spans 16 residues. Germline V gene lookup returns CDR1 SGHAT and CDR2 FQDESV (reference sequence). The CDR3 loop reads CASSGLAGPFYNEQFF. CDR3 in DNA: TGTGCCAGCAGCGGACTAGCGGGACCCTTTTACAATGAGCAGTTCTTC.